This is a list of T cell receptor beta chains from one sample in a study of TIL therapy for anti-PD-1-resistant metastatic lung cancer. The repertoire was sequenced with immunoSEQ multiplex PCR; TCRdb's copy has only in-frame clones and lacks some. The sample contains 25,000 to 30,000 clones, about two thirds of which appear only once. The starting material was tumor tissue, obtained at baseline. These receptor sequences come from a person between 25 and 80 years old with non-small cell lung cancer. Each CDR3 is given with its conserved first and last residue. The listing skips clone size in some rows; elsewhere it reads once, few, many or a size class.

clone_size	j_call	v_call	cdr3_aa
.	TRBJ2-1	TRBV7-2	CASSLGFLAGGHNEQFF
.	TRBJ2-7	TRBV7-6	CASSTHRYPQYF
.	TRBJ2-3	TRBV7-2	CASSPRQVPDTQYF
.	TRBJ2-3	TRBV9	CASSVASPTRTDTQYF
.	TRBJ1-3	TRBV2	CASSVQGSSGNTIYF
few	TRBJ2-5	TRBV2	CASKEVGGRETQYF
.	TRBJ2-1	TRBV5-1	CASSLGWGNEQFF
.	TRBJ2-1	TRBV4-3	CASSQDYWGAMAGEQFF
.	TRBJ2-7	TRBV21-1	CASSLRGARVYEQYF
.	TRBJ1-5	TRBV6-1	CASSEAGYNQPQHF
.	TRBJ2-7	TRBV7-2	CASSLTYEQYF
once	TRBJ2-7	TRBV28	CASGTPDGLDEQYF
once	TRBJ2-7	TRBV5-6	CASSFGPPGEQYF
.	TRBJ2-7	TRBV27	CASSLWGASYEQYF
once	TRBJ2-3	TRBV6-1	CATLPSGQTTDTQYF
.	TRBJ2-3	TRBV6-4	CASSPSGGTGTDTQYF
.	TRBJ2-3	TRBV7-2	CASSLRATYTDTQYF
.	TRBJ1-2	TRBV6-1	CQSTGLYGYTF
.	TRBJ1-1	TRBV5-6	CASSLNTEAFF
.	TRBJ2-3	TRBV4-1	CASSQDQLGGVDTQYF
.	TRBJ2-3	TRBV5-1	CASAKLAGGSTDTQYF
.	TRBJ1-5	TRBV19	CASSMGQQPQHF
.	TRBJ1-1	TRBV6-5	CASSYPRTVPGTEAFF
.	TRBJ1-6	TRBV5-1	CASSLEGRDDSPLHF
.	TRBJ2-5	TRBV9	CASSVARGGLETQYF
.	TRBJ1-3	TRBV5-1	CASSKDRGSGNTIYF
.	TRBJ1-1	TRBV6-5	CASSYRGHTEAFF
.	TRBJ1-1	TRBV5-1	CASSLDNLNTEAFF
few	TRBJ2-7	TRBV4-1	CASSQAPRGLHYEQYF
.	TRBJ2-1	TRBV4-1	CASSQGQGLDLFF
.	TRBJ1-6	TRBV10-3	CAISDGQGNSPLHF
.	.	TRBV5-1	CASSLEAGGSYEQYF
.	TRBJ2-3	TRBV27	CASSLGPLLRGSTDTQYF
.	TRBJ2-7	TRBV25-1	CASSASGGASYEQYF
.	TRBJ1-6	TRBV6-5	CASSYSEQGRPLHF
few	TRBJ2-7	TRBV10-1	CASSELRHEQYF
.	TRBJ2-7	TRBV7-5	CVRSGPRDNYEQYF
.	TRBJ2-5	TRBV6-6	CASRTTETGSETQYF
.	TRBJ1-4	TRBV6-1	CASSEVRDYTNEKLFF
.	TRBJ2-1	TRBV5-4	CASSSRLAERHNEQFF
.	TRBJ1-1	TRBV18	CASSPLGEGAPEAFF
.	TRBJ2-3	TRBV7-3	CASSLTGSDTQYF